This is a list of T cell receptor beta chains from one sample in a study of blood T cell repertoires in COVID-19. Data came from immunoSEQ multiplex PCR; TCRdb stores just in-frame clones and leaves some out. The table includes 250,000 to 300,000 clones, approximately 92% detected once. The sequencing input was PBMCs or T cells enriched from blood (not recorded which). The source is a woman aged 30 to 39 who had recovered from COVID-19. The CDR3 runs from the conserved cysteine through the conserved F or W. The D gene is left open where the match is weak. The size field is filled for only some rows; it gives once, few, many or a size class.

abundance: -; d_gene: TRBD2; j_gene: TRBJ2-3; v_gene: TRBV7-3; CDR3aa: CASSPSGRAQDTQYF; CDR3nt: TGTGCCAGCAGCCCCTCCGGGAGGGCCCAAGATACGCAGTATTTT
abundance: -; d_gene: TRBD1; j_gene: TRBJ2-7; v_gene: TRBV6-5; CDR3aa: CASSRDRLPYEQYF; CDR3nt: TGTGCCAGCAGTCGGGACAGGTTACCTTACGAGCAGTACTTC
abundance: -; d_gene: -; j_gene: TRBJ2-7; v_gene: TRBV5-1; CDR3aa: CASTLDMPFYEQYF; CDR3nt: TGCGCCAGCACTTTGGACATGCCTTTCTACGAGCAGTACTTC
abundance: -; d_gene: TRBD2; j_gene: TRBJ2-7; v_gene: TRBV19; CDR3aa: CASSIGLGMSYEQYF; CDR3nt: TGTGCCAGTAGTATCGGACTAGGGATGAGCTACGAGCAGTACTTC
abundance: -; d_gene: -; j_gene: TRBJ1-2; v_gene: TRBV6-1; CDR3aa: CASREVLNRVWFHGYTF; CDR3nt: TGTGCCAGCAGAGAAGTCTTAAACAGGGTTTGGTTCCATGGCTACACCTTC
abundance: -; d_gene: -; j_gene: TRBJ1-2; v_gene: TRBV5-4; CDR3aa: CASSLAFSYGYTF; CDR3nt: TGTGCCAGCAGCTTGGCCTTTTCCTATGGCTACACCTTC
abundance: -; d_gene: TRBD2; j_gene: TRBJ2-7; v_gene: TRBV4-3; CDR3aa: CASSQDGSGSSYEQYF; CDR3nt: TGCGCCAGCAGCCAAGACGGTAGCGGGTCTTCCTACGAGCAGTACTTC
abundance: -; d_gene: -; j_gene: TRBJ1-4; v_gene: TRBV30; CDR3aa: CAWSVGGANEKLFF; CDR3nt: TGTGCCTGGAGTGTAGGGGGGGCTAATGAAAAACTGTTTTTT
abundance: -; d_gene: -; j_gene: TRBJ1-6; v_gene: TRBV18; CDR3aa: CASSPEFDRRNSPLHF; CDR3nt: TGTGCCAGCTCACCTGAATTTGACAGGCGGAATTCACCCCTCCACTTT
abundance: -; d_gene: -; j_gene: TRBJ1-2; v_gene: TRBV6-5; CDR3aa: CASSREGFGTF; CDR3nt: TGTGCCAGCAGTCGAGAGGGCTTCGGCACCTTC
abundance: -; d_gene: -; j_gene: TRBJ1-5; v_gene: TRBV28; CDR3aa: CASSLGGYSSNQPQHF; CDR3nt: TGTGCCAGCAGTTTGGGAGGATATAGCAGCAATCAGCCCCAGCATTTT
abundance: -; d_gene: -; j_gene: TRBJ2-3; v_gene: TRBV9; CDR3aa: CASSVVGRGTDTQYF; CDR3nt: TGTGCCAGCAGCGTAGTCGGGAGAGGCACAGATACGCAGTATTTT
abundance: -; d_gene: TRBD2; j_gene: TRBJ2-3; v_gene: TRBV3-1/TRBV3-2; CDR3aa: CASSHNSGRLSTDTQYF; CDR3nt: TGTGCCAGCAGCCATAATAGCGGGAGGCTCAGCACAGATACGCAGTATTTT
abundance: few; d_gene: TRBD1; j_gene: TRBJ2-3; v_gene: TRBV7-2; CDR3aa: CASSSRGSTDTQYF; CDR3nt: TGTGCCAGCAGCTCCAGGGGGAGTACAGATACGCAGTATTTT
abundance: -; d_gene: -; j_gene: TRBJ2-2; v_gene: TRBV28; CDR3aa: CASSLGGIGGELFF; CDR3nt: TGTGCCAGCAGTTTAGGGGGGATCGGCGGGGAGCTGTTTTTT
abundance: -; d_gene: TRBD1; j_gene: TRBJ2-7; v_gene: TRBV10-3; CDR3aa: CAVGQSYEQYF; CDR3nt: TGTGCCGTGGGACAGTCCTACGAGCAGTACTTC
abundance: -; d_gene: TRBD1; j_gene: TRBJ1-4; v_gene: TRBV6-5; CDR3aa: CASRNRGQNEKLFF; CDR3nt: TGTGCCAGCAGAAACAGGGGGCAAAATGAAAAACTGTTTTTT
abundance: many; d_gene: -; j_gene: TRBJ2-3; v_gene: TRBV4-3; CDR3aa: CASSRSSTDTQYF; CDR3nt: TGCGCCAGCAGCCGGAGCAGCACAGATACGCAGTATTTT
abundance: -; d_gene: TRBD2; j_gene: TRBJ2-3; v_gene: TRBV28; CDR3aa: CASSLASGRADTDTQYF; CDR3nt: TGTGCCAGCAGTTTAGCTAGCGGGAGGGCCGACACAGATACGCAGTATTTT
abundance: -; d_gene: TRBD2; j_gene: TRBJ2-1; v_gene: TRBV3-1/TRBV3-2; CDR3aa: CASSQGRGLAGSYNEQFF; CDR3nt: TGTGCCAGCAGCCAAGGGCGGGGACTAGCGGGGTCCTACAATGAGCAGTTCTTC
abundance: once; d_gene: TRBD2; j_gene: TRBJ2-1; v_gene: TRBV7-8; CDR3aa: CASSPPVLAGYNEQFF; CDR3nt: TGTGCCAGCAGCCCGCCGGTACTAGCGGGATACAATGAGCAGTTCTTC
abundance: -; d_gene: -; j_gene: TRBJ2-7; v_gene: TRBV6-1; CDR3aa: CASSSSGSTYEQYF; CDR3nt: TGTGCCAGCAGTTCCAGCGGTTCCACCTACGAGCAGTACTTC
abundance: once; d_gene: -; j_gene: TRBJ1-1; v_gene: TRBV6-6; CDR3aa: CASSYSGGGDTEAFF; CDR3nt: TGTGCCAGCAGTTATTCGGGAGGAGGGGACACTGAAGCTTTCTTT
abundance: -; d_gene: TRBD1; j_gene: TRBJ1-1; v_gene: TRBV19; CDR3aa: CASSALSGTGNTEAFF; CDR3nt: TGTGCCAGTAGTGCCTTGTCCGGGACAGGGAACACTGAAGCTTTCTTT
abundance: -; d_gene: -; j_gene: TRBJ2-7; v_gene: TRBV28; CDR3aa: CARIGGDRSNYEQYF; CDR3nt: TGTGCCAGAATTGGGGGGGACAGGTCCAACTACGAGCAGTACTTC
abundance: -; d_gene: -; j_gene: TRBJ1-3; v_gene: TRBV5-6; CDR3aa: CASSLPGGGNTIYF; CDR3nt: TGTGCCAGCAGCTTGCCCGGGGGAGGAAACACCATATATTTT
abundance: -; d_gene: -; j_gene: TRBJ2-5; v_gene: TRBV19; CDR3aa: CASSGADQETQYF; CDR3nt: TGTGCCAGTAGTGGGGCAGATCAAGAGACCCAGTACTTC
abundance: -; d_gene: -; j_gene: TRBJ1-1; v_gene: TRBV19; CDR3aa: CASQGHLNTEAFF; CDR3nt: TGTGCCAGTCAGGGACACTTGAACACTGAAGCTTTCTTT
abundance: -; d_gene: TRBD1; j_gene: TRBJ1-3; v_gene: TRBV10-2; CDR3aa: CASSESGQGDTIYF; CDR3nt: TGCGCCAGCAGTGAGTCCGGACAGGGGGACACCATATATTTT
abundance: once; d_gene: -; j_gene: TRBJ1-6; v_gene: TRBV28; CDR3aa: CASRKMVRGAGNSPLHF; CDR3nt: TGTGCCAGCAGGAAGATGGTCCGGGGGGCGGGTAATTCACCCCTCCACTTT
abundance: -; d_gene: -; j_gene: TRBJ2-3; v_gene: TRBV27; CDR3aa: CASSLKGAYTDTQYF; CDR3nt: TGTGCCAGCAGTTTAAAAGGGGCCTACACAGATACGCAGTATTTT
abundance: once; d_gene: TRBD2; j_gene: TRBJ2-3; v_gene: TRBV11-3; CDR3aa: CASSPGLAGSDTQYF; CDR3nt: TGTGCCAGCAGCCCGGGACTAGCGGGATCAGATACGCAGTATTTT
abundance: -; d_gene: -; j_gene: TRBJ2-7; v_gene: TRBV3-1/TRBV3-2; CDR3aa: CASSQERYNPHYEQYF; CDR3nt: TGTGCCAGCAGCCAAGAACGGTATAATCCTCACTACGAGCAGTACTTC
abundance: -; d_gene: -; j_gene: TRBJ2-7; v_gene: TRBV7-2; CDR3aa: CASSRGSGDYEQYF; CDR3nt: TGTGCCAGCAGCCGCGGGTCTGGCGACTACGAGCAGTACTTC
abundance: -; d_gene: TRBD1; j_gene: TRBJ1-2; v_gene: TRBV27; CDR3aa: CASSSLGGGENGYTF; CDR3nt: TGTGCCAGCAGTTCATTAGGAGGGGGCGAAAATGGCTACACCTTC
abundance: -; d_gene: -; j_gene: TRBJ1-2; v_gene: TRBV7-9; CDR3aa: CASSFPTGDNYGYTF; CDR3nt: TGTGCCAGCAGCTTCCCGACAGGTGATAACTATGGCTACACCTTC
abundance: -; d_gene: -; j_gene: TRBJ1-2; v_gene: TRBV7-2; CDR3aa: CASSLSSGVPFGYTF; CDR3nt: TGTGCCAGCAGCTTATCATCAGGGGTACCCTTCGGCTACACCTTC
abundance: once; d_gene: -; j_gene: TRBJ2-5; v_gene: TRBV7-2; CDR3aa: CASSLVGRRAETQYF; CDR3nt: TGTGCCAGCAGCCTCGTGGGGCGGAGGGCAGAGACCCAGTACTTC
abundance: -; d_gene: -; j_gene: TRBJ2-2; v_gene: TRBV4-2; CDR3aa: CASSQGVGGNTGELFF; CDR3nt: TGTGCCAGCAGCCAAGGAGTGGGGGGGAACACCGGGGAGCTGTTTTTT
abundance: -; d_gene: TRBD2; j_gene: TRBJ2-2; v_gene: TRBV19; CDR3aa: CASRVWGTSGSVAGELFF; CDR3nt: TGTGCCAGTAGAGTATGGGGGACTAGCGGGAGTGTGGCCGGGGAGCTGTTTTTT
abundance: few; d_gene: -; j_gene: TRBJ1-1; v_gene: TRBV18; CDR3aa: CASRISGEGRAFF; CDR3nt: TGTGCCAGCCGCATTTCAGGAGAGGGGAGGGCTTTCTTT
abundance: -; d_gene: -; j_gene: TRBJ2-3; v_gene: TRBV2; CDR3aa: CASSAGFSADTQYF; CDR3nt: TGTGCCAGCAGTGCGGGGTTTAGCGCAGATACGCAGTATTTT
abundance: once; d_gene: TRBD1; j_gene: TRBJ1-1; v_gene: TRBV6-5; CDR3aa: CASSYTTGVVNTEAFF; CDR3nt: TGTGCCAGCAGTTACACCACAGGGGTAGTGAACACTGAAGCTTTCTTT
abundance: -; d_gene: -; j_gene: TRBJ1-5; v_gene: TRBV28; CDR3aa: CAIHLGGNQPQHF; CDR3nt: TGTGCCATTCACTTGGGGGGGAATCAGCCCCAGCATTTT
abundance: -; d_gene: TRBD1; j_gene: TRBJ1-2; v_gene: TRBV19; CDR3aa: CASSRTRGTDHGYTF; CDR3nt: TGTGCCAGTAGTCGAACCAGGGGGACCGACCATGGCTACACCTTC
abundance: -; d_gene: TRBD2; j_gene: TRBJ2-5; v_gene: TRBV27; CDR3aa: CASRREILAGVETQYF; CDR3nt: TGTGCCAGCAGACGAGAGATTCTAGCGGGAGTTGAGACCCAGTACTTC
abundance: -; d_gene: TRBD1; j_gene: TRBJ1-2; v_gene: TRBV19; CDR3aa: CASSLLRTGGGYTF; CDR3nt: TGTGCCAGTAGTCTGCTCCGGACAGGAGGGGGCTACACCTTC
abundance: few; d_gene: -; j_gene: TRBJ2-7; v_gene: TRBV9; CDR3aa: CASSVGAVPSYEQYF; CDR3nt: TGTGCCAGCAGCGTAGGGGCAGTTCCTTCCTACGAGCAGTACTTC
abundance: -; d_gene: -; j_gene: TRBJ2-7; v_gene: TRBV10-1; CDR3aa: CASSPGQIYEQYF; CDR3nt: TGCGCCAGCAGCCCCGGACAGATCTACGAGCAGTACTTC
abundance: -; d_gene: -; j_gene: TRBJ2-7; v_gene: TRBV19; CDR3aa: CASSSRVTPYEQYF; CDR3nt: TGTGCCAGTAGTAGCCGGGTCACTCCCTACGAGCAGTACTTC
abundance: -; d_gene: TRBD2; j_gene: TRBJ2-5; v_gene: TRBV7-2; CDR3aa: CASSSVAGARVQETQYF; CDR3nt: TGTGCCAGCAGCTCCGTAGCGGGAGCAAGAGTACAAGAGACCCAGTACTTC
abundance: -; d_gene: TRBD1; j_gene: TRBJ2-3; v_gene: TRBV18; CDR3aa: CASSRGQGGGTDTQYF; CDR3nt: TGTGCCAGCTCACGGGGACAGGGTGGAGGCACAGATACGCAGTATTTT
abundance: -; d_gene: -; j_gene: TRBJ1-1; v_gene: TRBV6-1; CDR3aa: CASSDRWDTEAFF; CDR3nt: TGTGCCAGCAGTGACAGGTGGGACACTGAAGCTTTCTTT
abundance: -; d_gene: -; j_gene: TRBJ2-5; v_gene: TRBV2; CDR3aa: CASSEQAGRQETQYF; CDR3nt: TGTGCCAGCAGTGAACAAGCGGGCAGACAAGAGACCCAGTACTTC
abundance: -; d_gene: -; j_gene: TRBJ1-2; v_gene: TRBV6-5; CDR3aa: CASSYSGGSYGYTF; CDR3nt: TGTGCCAGCAGTTACTCAGGAGGGTCCTATGGCTACACCTTC